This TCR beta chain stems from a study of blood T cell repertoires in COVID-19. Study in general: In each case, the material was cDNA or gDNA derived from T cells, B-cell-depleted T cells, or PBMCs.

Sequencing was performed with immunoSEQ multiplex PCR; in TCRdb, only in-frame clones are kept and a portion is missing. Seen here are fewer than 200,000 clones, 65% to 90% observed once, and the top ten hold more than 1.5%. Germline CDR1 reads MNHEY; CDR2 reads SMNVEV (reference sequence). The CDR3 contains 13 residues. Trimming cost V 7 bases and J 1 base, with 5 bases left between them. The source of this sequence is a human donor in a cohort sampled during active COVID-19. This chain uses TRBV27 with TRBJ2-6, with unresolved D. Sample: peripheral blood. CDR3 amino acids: CASMRSGANVLTF. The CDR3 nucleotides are TGTGCCAGCATGAGATCTGGGGCCAACGTCCTGACTTTC.